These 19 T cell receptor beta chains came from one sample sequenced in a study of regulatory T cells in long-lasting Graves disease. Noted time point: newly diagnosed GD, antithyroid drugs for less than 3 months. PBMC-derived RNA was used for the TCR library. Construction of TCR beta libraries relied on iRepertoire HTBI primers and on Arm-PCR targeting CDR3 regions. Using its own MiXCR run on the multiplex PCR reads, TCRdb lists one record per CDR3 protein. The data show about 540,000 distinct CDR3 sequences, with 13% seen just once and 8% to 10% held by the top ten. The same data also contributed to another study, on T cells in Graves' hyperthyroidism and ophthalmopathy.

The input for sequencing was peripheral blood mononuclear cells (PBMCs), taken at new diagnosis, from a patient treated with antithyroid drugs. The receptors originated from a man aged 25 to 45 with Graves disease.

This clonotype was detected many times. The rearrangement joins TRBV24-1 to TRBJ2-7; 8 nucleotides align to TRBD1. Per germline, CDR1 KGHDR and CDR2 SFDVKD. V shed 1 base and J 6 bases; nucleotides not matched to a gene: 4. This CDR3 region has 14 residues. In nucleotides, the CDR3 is TGTGCCACCAGTGATTTTAACCAGGGGGCCGAGCAGTACTTC. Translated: CATSDFNQGAEQYF.

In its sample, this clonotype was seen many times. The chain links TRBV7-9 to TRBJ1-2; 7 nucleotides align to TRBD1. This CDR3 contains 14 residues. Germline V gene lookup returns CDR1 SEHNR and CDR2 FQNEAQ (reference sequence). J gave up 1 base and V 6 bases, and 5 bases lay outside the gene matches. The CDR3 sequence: CASSAGGFNYGYTF. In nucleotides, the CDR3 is TGTGCCAGCAGTGCAGGGGGGTTTAACTATGGCTACACCTTC.

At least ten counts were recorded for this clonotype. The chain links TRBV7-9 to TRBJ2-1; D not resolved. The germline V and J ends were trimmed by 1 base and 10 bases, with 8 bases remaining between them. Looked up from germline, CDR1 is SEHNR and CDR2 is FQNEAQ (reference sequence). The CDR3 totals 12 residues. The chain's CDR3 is CASSLGGWEQFF. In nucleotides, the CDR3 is TGTGCCAGCAGCTTAGGGGGTTGGGAGCAGTTCTTC. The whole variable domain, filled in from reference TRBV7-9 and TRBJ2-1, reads DTGVSQNPRHKITKRGQNVTFRCDPISEHNRLYWYRQTLGQGPEFLTYFQNEAQLEKSRLLSDRFSAERPKGSFSTLEIQRTEQGDSAMYLCASSLGGWEQFFGPGTRLTVL.

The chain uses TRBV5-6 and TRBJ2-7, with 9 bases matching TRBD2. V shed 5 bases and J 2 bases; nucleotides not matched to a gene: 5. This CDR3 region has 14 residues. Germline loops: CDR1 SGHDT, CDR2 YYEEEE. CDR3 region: CASRDRLAAYEQYF. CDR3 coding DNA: TGTGCCAGCAGGGATCGACTAGCGGCCTACGAGCAGTACTTC.

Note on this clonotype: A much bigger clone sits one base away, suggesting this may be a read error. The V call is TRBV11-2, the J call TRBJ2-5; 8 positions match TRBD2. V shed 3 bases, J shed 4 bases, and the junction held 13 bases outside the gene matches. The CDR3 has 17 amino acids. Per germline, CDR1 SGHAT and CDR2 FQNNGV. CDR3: CASSFGFSGENRETQYF. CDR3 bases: TGTGCCAGCAGCTTCGGTTTTAGCGGGGAAAATCGAGAGACCCAGTACTTC.

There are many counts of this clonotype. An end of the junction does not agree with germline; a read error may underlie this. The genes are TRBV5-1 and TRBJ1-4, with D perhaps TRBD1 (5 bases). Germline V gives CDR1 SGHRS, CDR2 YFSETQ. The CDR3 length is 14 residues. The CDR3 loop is CASSSGPTNEKLFF. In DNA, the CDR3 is TGCGCCAGCAGCTCGGGGCCAACAAATGAAAAACTGTTTTTT.

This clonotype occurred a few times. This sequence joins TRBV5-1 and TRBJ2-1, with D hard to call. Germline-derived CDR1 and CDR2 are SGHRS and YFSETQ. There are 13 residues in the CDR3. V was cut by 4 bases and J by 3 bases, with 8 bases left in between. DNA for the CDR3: TGCGCCAGCAGCCTAAATGACTACAATGAGCAGTTCTTC. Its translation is CASSLNDYNEQFF. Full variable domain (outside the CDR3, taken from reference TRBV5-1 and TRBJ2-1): KAGVTQTPRYLIKTRGQQVTLSCSPISGHRSVSWYQQTPGQGLQFLFEYFSETQRNKGNFPGRFSGRQFSNSRSEMNVSTLELGDSALYLCASSLNDYNEQFFGPGTRLTVL.

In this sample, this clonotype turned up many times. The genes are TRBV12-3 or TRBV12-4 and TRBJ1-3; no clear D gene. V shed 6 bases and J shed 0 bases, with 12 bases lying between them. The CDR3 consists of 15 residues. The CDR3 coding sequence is TGTGCCAGCAGACGACGGGATAACTCTGGAAACACCATATATTTT. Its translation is CASRRRDNSGNTIYF.

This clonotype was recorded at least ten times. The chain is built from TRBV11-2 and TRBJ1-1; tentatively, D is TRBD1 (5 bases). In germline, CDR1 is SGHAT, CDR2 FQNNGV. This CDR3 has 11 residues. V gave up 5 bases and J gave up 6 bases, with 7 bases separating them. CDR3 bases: TGTGCCAGCAGCACAGGCGCTGAAGCTTTCTTT. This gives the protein CASSTGAEAFF.

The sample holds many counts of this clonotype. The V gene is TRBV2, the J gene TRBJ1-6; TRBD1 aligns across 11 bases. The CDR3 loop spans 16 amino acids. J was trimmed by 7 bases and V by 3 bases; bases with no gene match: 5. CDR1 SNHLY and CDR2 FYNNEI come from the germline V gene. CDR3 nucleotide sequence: TGTGCCAGCAGTGAGGACAGGGGGCGTAGGAATTCACCCCTCCACTTT. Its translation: CASSEDRGRRNSPLHF.

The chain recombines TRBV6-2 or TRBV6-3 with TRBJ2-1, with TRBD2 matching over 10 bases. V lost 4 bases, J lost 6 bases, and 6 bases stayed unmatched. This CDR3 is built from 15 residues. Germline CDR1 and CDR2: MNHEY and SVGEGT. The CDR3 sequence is CASSFLAGVVNEQFF. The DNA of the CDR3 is TGTGCCAGCAGTTTCCTAGCGGGAGTCGTCAATGAGCAGTTCTTC.

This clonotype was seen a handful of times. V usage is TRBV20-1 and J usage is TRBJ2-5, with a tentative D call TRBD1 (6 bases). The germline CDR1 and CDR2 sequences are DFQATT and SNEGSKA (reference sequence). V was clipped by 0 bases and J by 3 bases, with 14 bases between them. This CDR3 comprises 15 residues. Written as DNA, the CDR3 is TGCAGTGCTAGAGAGGGGGCAGGGTGGGAAGAGACCCAGTACTTC. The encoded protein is CSAREGAGWEETQYF.

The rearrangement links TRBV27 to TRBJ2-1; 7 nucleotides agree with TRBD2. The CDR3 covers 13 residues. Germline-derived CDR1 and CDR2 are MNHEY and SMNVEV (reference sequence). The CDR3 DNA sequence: TGTACCACCAAACTAGCGCCATACAATGAGCAGTTCTTC. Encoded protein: CTTKLAPYNEQFF.

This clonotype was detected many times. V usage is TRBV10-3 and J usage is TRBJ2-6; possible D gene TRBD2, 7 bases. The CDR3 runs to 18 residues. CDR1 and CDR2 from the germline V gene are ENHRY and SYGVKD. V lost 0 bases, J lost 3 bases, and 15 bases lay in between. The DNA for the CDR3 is TGTGCCATCAGTGAGTCGACGGGCGGGGGCGGTGGGGCCAACGTCCTGACTTTC. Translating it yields CAISESTGGGGGANVLTF.

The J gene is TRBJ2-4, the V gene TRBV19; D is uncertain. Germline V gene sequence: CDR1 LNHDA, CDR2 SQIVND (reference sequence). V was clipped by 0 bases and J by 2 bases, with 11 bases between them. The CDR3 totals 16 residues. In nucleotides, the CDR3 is TGTGCCAGTAGTATAGAGGTTGACGGGTCCAAAAACATTCAGTACTTC. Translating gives CASSIEVDGSKNIQYF. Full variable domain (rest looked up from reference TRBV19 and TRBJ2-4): DGGITQSPKYLFRKEGQNVTLSCEQNLNHDAMYWYRQDPGQGLRLIYYSQIVNDFQKGDIAEGYSVSREKKESFPLTVTSAQKNPTAFYLCASSIEVDGSKNIQYFGAGTRLSVL.

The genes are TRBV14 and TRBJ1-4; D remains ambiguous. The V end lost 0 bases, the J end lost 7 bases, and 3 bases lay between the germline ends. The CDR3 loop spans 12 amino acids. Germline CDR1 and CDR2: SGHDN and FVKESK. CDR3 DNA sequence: TGTGCCAGCAGCCAAGATCGTGAAAAACTGTTTTTT. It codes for CASSQDREKLFF.

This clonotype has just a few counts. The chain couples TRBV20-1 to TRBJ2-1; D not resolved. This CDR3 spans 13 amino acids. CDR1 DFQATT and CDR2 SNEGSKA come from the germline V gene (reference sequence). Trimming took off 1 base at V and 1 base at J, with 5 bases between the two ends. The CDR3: CSARAPSYNEQFF. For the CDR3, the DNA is TGCAGTGCTAGAGCCCCATCCTACAATGAGCAGTTCTTC.

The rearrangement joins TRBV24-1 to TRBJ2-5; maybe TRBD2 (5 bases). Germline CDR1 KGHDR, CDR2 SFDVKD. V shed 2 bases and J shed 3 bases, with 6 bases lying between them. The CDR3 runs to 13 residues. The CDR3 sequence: CATSDYGKETQYF. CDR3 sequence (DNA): TGTGCCACCAGTGATTACGGGAAAGAGACCCAGTACTTC.

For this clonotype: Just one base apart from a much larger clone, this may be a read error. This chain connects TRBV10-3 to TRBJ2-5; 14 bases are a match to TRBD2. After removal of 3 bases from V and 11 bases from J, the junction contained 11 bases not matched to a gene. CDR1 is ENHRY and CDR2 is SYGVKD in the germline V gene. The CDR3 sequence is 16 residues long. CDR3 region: CAISERGLAGVNEQYF. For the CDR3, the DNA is TGTGCCATCAGTGAAAGGGGACTAGCGGGAGTGAATGAGCAGTACTTC.